This T cell receptor beta chain was retrieved from a study of CD8+CD57+ T cells in acquired aplastic anemia. Whole-study context: The sorted CD4+ and CD8+ cells yielded an average approximately 3 ug of DNA. Researchers reported that healthy donors averaged about 9.8 million reads for CD4+ cells.

Whole-study findings and limits: Controls and patients did not differ significantly in CD8+ Simpson's diversity. There were some 27 CD8+ CDR3 sequences that occurred in both patients and controls.

On this clonotype itself: Its antigen is not known.

TCR beta VDJ and CDR3 profiles were obtained from a genomic DNA template. MiXCR, applied by TCRdb to the reads, yields one record per CDR3 protein. Among some 240,000 distinct CDR3 sequences listed, 34% were seen once. This CDR3 contains 16 residues. Germline V gene data show CDR1 as DFQATT and CDR2 as SNEGSKA (reference sequence). With 3 bases removed from V and 4 bases from J, the gap between germline ends came to 19 bases. The clonotype originates from a human donor in good health, serving as a control. Sequences were obtained from sorted CD4+, CD8+, or CD8+CD57+ T cells (not recorded which) from PBMCs. This rearrangement joins TRBV20-1 to TRBJ2-1; D may match TRBD1 or TRBD2 (7 bases each). CDR3: CSARAPGGGRYNEQFF. CDR3 sequence (DNA): TGCAGTGCTAGGGCCCCAGGGGGGGGGAGGTACAATGAGCAGTTCTTC.